This TCR beta chain is drawn from a study of cytotoxic CD8 clonotypes in ibrutinib-treated CLL. Study details: Samples had a mean of roughly 250,000 productive templates and tens of thousands of productive rearrangements.

The CDR3 consists of 14 residues. Trimming cost V 1 base and J 5 bases, with 9 bases left between them. Germline CDR1 is SGHNT and CDR2 is YENEEA. Using immunoSEQ multiplex PCR, the repertoire was profiled, and TCRdb retains in-frame clones only, with some absent. Of around 310,000 clones in the sample, almost 80% were seen once. This clone was recorded once. The sequence was collected from a human donor with chronic lymphocytic leukemia. The chain uses TRBV11-3 and TRBJ2-1; possibly TRBD2 for D (6 bases). The sample here was PBMCs, taken before ibrutinib treatment. The chain's CDR3 is CASSLAGAHNEQFF. The CDR3 nucleotides read TGTGCCAGCAGCTTAGCGGGAGCCCACAATGAGCAGTTCTTC.